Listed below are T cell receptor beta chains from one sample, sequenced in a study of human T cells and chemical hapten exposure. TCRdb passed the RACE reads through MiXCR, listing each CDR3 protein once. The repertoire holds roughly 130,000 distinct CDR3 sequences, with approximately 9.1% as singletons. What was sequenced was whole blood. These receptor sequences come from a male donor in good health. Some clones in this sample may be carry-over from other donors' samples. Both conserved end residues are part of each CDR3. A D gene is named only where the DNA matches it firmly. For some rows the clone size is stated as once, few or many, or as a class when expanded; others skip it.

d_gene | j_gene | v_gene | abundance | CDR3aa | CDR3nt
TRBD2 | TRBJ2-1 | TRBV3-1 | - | CASSQVGTSGSRRVPYNEQFF | TGTGCCAGCAGCCAGGTAGGGACTAGCGGGAGTCGGCGGGTGCCCTACAATGAGCAGTTCTTC
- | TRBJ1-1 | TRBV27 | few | CASSLLQGGTEAFF | TGTGCCAGCAGTTTATTACAGGGTGGCACTGAAGCTTTCTTT
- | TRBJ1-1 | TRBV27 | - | CASSLRIDLNTEAFF | TGTGCCAGCAGTTTAAGGATAGACCTGAACACTGAAGCTTTCTTT
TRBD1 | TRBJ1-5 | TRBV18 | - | CASSPAGTDSNQPQHF | TGTGCCAGCTCACCTGCCGGGACAGATAGCAATCAGCCCCAGCATTTT
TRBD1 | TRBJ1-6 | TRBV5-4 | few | CASSRDSYNSPLHF | TGTGCCAGCAGCAGGGACAGTTATAATTCACCCCTCCACTTT
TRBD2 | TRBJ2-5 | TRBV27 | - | CASSLIPTSGETQYF | TGTGCCAGCAGTTTAATCCCTACTAGCGGTGAGACCCAGTACTTC
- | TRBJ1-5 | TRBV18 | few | CASSPGNNQPQHF | TGTGCCAGCTCACCAGGGAACAATCAGCCCCAGCATTTT
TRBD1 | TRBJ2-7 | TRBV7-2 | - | CASSLKGGQGVYEQYF | TGTGCCAGCAGCTTAAAAGGTGGACAGGGGGTTTACGAGCAGTACTTC
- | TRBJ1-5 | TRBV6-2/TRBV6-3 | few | CASSYSSDRAAVYSNQPQHF | TGTGCCAGCAGTTACTCGAGCGACCGTGCTGCTGTTTATAGCAATCAGCCCCAGCATTTT
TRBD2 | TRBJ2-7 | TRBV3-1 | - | CASSQDLRAGGPHEQYF | TGTGCCAGCAGCCAAGATCTGAGAGCGGGGGGGCCTCACGAGCAGTACTTC
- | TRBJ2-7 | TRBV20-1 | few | CSARDGGRRSYEQYF | TGCAGTGCTAGAGATGGGGGCCGCCGCTCCTACGAGCAGTACTTC
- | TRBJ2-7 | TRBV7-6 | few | CASSLASTADEQYF | TGTGCCAGCAGCTTAGCATCCACAGCCGACGAGCAGTACTTC
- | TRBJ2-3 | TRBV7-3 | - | CASSTGPREDTQYF | TGTGCCAGCAGCACGGGACCTCGGGAGGATACGCAGTATTTT
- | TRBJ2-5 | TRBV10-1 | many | CASEVGRGETQYF | TGCGCCTCTGAGGTGGGACGGGGTGAGACCCAGTACTTC
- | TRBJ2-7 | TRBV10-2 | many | CASSERHLPYEQYF | TGCGCCAGCAGTGAGCGCCATCTACCCTACGAGCAGTACTTC
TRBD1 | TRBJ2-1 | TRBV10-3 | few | CACASRDRVNEQFF | TGTGCCTGCGCATCACGGGACAGGGTCAATGAGCAGTTCTTC
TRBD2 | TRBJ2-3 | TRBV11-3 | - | CASSLGGYGRAGTDTQYF | TGTGCCAGCAGCTTAGGAGGGTACGGGAGGGCCGGCACAGATACGCAGTATTTT
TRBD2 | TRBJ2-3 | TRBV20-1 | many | CSARVKLAGGGTQYF | TGCAGTGCTAGAGTGAAACTAGCGGGAGGCGGTACGCAGTATTTT
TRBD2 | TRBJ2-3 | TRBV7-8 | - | CASSFGGGEPTDTQYF | TGTGCCAGCAGCTTCGGCGGGGGGGAGCCCACAGATACGCAGTATTTT
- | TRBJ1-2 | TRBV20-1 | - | CSAPWAGDGYGYTF | TGCAGTGCCCCATGGGCAGGGGACGGCTATGGCTACACCTTC
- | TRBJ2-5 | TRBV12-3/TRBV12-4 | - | CASSFERSETQYF | TGTGCCAGCAGTTTCGAGCGGAGCGAGACCCAGTACTTC
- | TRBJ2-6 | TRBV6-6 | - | CASRQSRGANVLTF | TGTGCCAGCAGACAGTCTAGGGGGGCCAACGTCCTGACTTTC
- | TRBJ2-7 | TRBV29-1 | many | CSVDHGGDYEQYF | TGCAGCGTTGATCACGGGGGCGACTACGAGCAGTACTTC
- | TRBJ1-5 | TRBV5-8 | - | CASSLRRENQPQHF | TGTGCCAGCAGCTTGCGCAGGGAAAATCAGCCCCAGCATTTT
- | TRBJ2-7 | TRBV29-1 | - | CSVEDSNSYEQYF | TGCAGCGTTGAAGACAGCAACTCCTACGAGCAGTACTTC
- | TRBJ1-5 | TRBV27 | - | CASSSRASWGLQPQHF | TGTGCCAGCAGCTCGAGGGCCTCCTGGGGCCTTCAGCCCCAGCATTTT
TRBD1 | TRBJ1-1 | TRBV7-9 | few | CASSPTTGVRTEAFF | TGTGCCAGCAGCCCTACGACAGGGGTACGAACTGAAGCTTTCTTT
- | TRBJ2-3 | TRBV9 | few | CASSGRWPDTDTQYF | TGTGCCAGCAGCGGGAGGTGGCCTGACACAGATACGCAGTATTTT